Listed below are T cell receptor beta chains from one sample, sequenced in a study of blood T cell repertoires in COVID-19. Profiling relied on immunoSEQ multiplex PCR, and the TCRdb table lists in-frame clones only, not all of them. This table has about 180,000 clones, roughly four fifths appearing once. Sequencing was done on a sample of peripheral blood. The receptors stem from a human donor in a cohort sampled during active COVID-19. The CDR3 runs from the conserved cysteine through the conserved F or W. The D gene is left open where the match is weak. The size entry is marked missing in some rows and otherwise reads once, few, many or a size class.

j_call | v_call | clone_size | d_call | cdr3_nt | cdr3_aa
TRBJ1-3 | TRBV7-3 | . | . | TGTGCCAGCAGCAAACAGGGATCTGGAAACACCATATATTTT | CASSKQGSGNTIYF
TRBJ1-6 | TRBV5-1 | few | . | TGCGCCAGCAGTACCGGGGGTTCACCCCTCCACTTT | CASSTGGSPLHF
TRBJ1-2 | TRBV6-5 | . | . | TGTGCCAGCAGTTACTCGACCGGGGAGGTAGGGTATGGCTACACCTTC | CASSYSTGEVGYGYTF
TRBJ2-1 | TRBV29-1 | . | . | TGCAGCGTTGTGCAGGGGCTCCTCAATGAGCAGTTCTTC | CSVVQGLLNEQFF
TRBJ1-6 | TRBV4-1 | few | . | TGCGCCAGCAGCCAGTCCCCGGACAGCTCCTATAATTCACCCCTCCACTTT | CASSQSPDSSYNSPLHF
TRBJ2-7 | TRBV5-4 | . | . | TGTGCCAGCAGCAGTGACAGCCTCTCCTACGAGCAGTACTTC | CASSSDSLSYEQYF
TRBJ1-3 | TRBV2 | once | . | TGTGCCAGCAGTGAAAGGGGCAGTTCTGGAAACACCATATATTTT | CASSERGSSGNTIYF
TRBJ2-3 | TRBV6-6 | . | TRBD2 | TGTGCCAGCAGTTACGGGGGGACTACTAACACAGATACGCAGTATTTT | CASSYGGTTNTDTQYF
TRBJ2-1 | TRBV2 | . | TRBD2 | TGTGCCAGCAGAGACGTAGCGGGGGAGCCCTCCTACAATGAGCAGTTCTTC | CASRDVAGEPSYNEQFF
TRBJ1-5 | TRBV6-2/TRBV6-3 | . | . | TGTGCCAGCAGTTACTCGCGGGGTCCTTACAATCAGCCCCAGCATTTT | CASSYSRGPYNQPQHF
TRBJ2-6 | TRBV21-1 | . | . | TGTGCCAGCAGCAAAGCCTTGCGGGTCGGGACAGGGCCCTCATGCTCTTTC | CASSKALRVGTGPSCSF
TRBJ1-1 | TRBV18 | . | . | TGTGCCAGCTCACTCAGGGGAGAAGACACTGAAGCTTTCTTT | CASSLRGEDTEAFF
TRBJ2-7 | TRBV2 | . | TRBD1 | TGTGCCAGCAGTGGGGACAGGGTAGGCGAGCAGTACTTC | CASSGDRVGEQYF
TRBJ1-1 | TRBV5-4 | . | . | TGTGCCAGCAGCTCAGTTGGGGGGACTGAAGCTTTCTTT | CASSSVGGTEAFF
TRBJ2-1 | TRBV5-4 | . | . | TGTGCCAGCAGCTCTATGGGGGCAGACTACAATGAGCAGTTCTTC | CASSSMGADYNEQFF
TRBJ1-6 | TRBV6-6 | few | TRBD1 | TGTGCCAGCAGTTACCGAGGACAGGGTAATAATTCACCCCTCCACTTT | CASSYRGQGNNSPLHF
TRBJ1-2 | TRBV6-5 | . | . | TGTGCCAGCGTAACAGCCAACTATGGCTACACCTTC | CASVTANYGYTF
TRBJ1-3 | TRBV29-1 | once | . | TGCAGCGTTGATACAGAAGGCACCATATATTTT | CSVDTEGTIYF
TRBJ2-7 | TRBV4-1 | . | TRBD2 | TGCGCCAGCAGCCACCTAGCGGGGGGTTCCTACGAGCAGTACTTC | CASSHLAGGSYEQYF
TRBJ1-1 | TRBV10-2 | . | TRBD1 | TGCGCCAGCGCTGCCGGGACAGGGATGAACACTGAAGCTTTCTTT | CASAAGTGMNTEAFF
TRBJ1-1 | TRBV6-5 | . | . | TGTGCCAGCAGTTACTCTCCGTTTGACAGGAACACTGAAGCTTTCTTT | CASSYSPFDRNTEAFF
TRBJ2-5 | TRBV27 | . | . | TGTGCCAGCAGTCCCCCCGGGGTCCAAGAGACCCAGTACTTC | CASSPPGVQETQYF
TRBJ1-2 | TRBV4-1 | . | . | TGCGCCAGCAGCCACGCCCCCGGACAGAACTATGGCTACACCTTC | CASSHAPGQNYGYTF
TRBJ2-7 | TRBV19 | . | . | TGTGCCAGTAGTATGTCCGGGAACTCCTACGAGCAGTACTTC | CASSMSGNSYEQYF
TRBJ1-6 | TRBV5-4 | . | TRBD1 | TGTGCCAGCAGCCCGGGACAGGGGTATTCACCCCTCCACTTT | CASSPGQGYSPLHF
TRBJ2-2 | TRBV11-2 | . | TRBD2 | TGTGCCAGCAGCTCTAGGACTAGCCCAGCAGGCACCGGGGAGCTGTTTTTT | CASSSRTSPAGTGELFF
TRBJ2-7 | TRBV25-1 | . | TRBD1 | TGTGCCAGCAGTAGGACAGGTCGCGAGCAGTACTTC | CASSRTGREQYF
TRBJ1-1 | TRBV5-6 | once | TRBD1 | TGTGCCAGCAGCTCCCGAGGGACAGGGGGCTTACGAGCTTTCTTT | CASSSRGTGGLRAFF
TRBJ2-1 | TRBV5-1 | . | . | TGCGCCAGCAGCATAGACAGGATGAGCTCCTACAATGAGCAGTTCTTC | CASSIDRMSSYNEQFF
TRBJ1-5 | TRBV9 | . | TRBD1 | TGTGCCAGCAGCGTGGAGACAGGGGCTGTTCAGCCCCAGCATTTT | CASSVETGAVQPQHF
TRBJ1-2 | TRBV10-2 | once | . | TGCGCAGCCCAAGGGGGTGGCGTCGATGGCTACACCTTC | CAAQGGGVDGYTF
TRBJ2-5 | TRBV20-1 | . | . | TGCAGTGCTAGTGAGGGCAGGGGTGGAGAGACCCAGTACTTC | CSASEGRGGETQYF
TRBJ1-1 | TRBV3-1/TRBV3-2 | . | . | TGTGCCAGCAGCCCAGGGCACAGATATGAAGCTTTCTTT | CASSPGHRYEAFF
TRBJ2-1 | TRBV27 | . | . | TGTGCCAGCAGCATACTAGGTTACAATGAGCAGTTCTTC | CASSILGYNEQFF
TRBJ1-2 | TRBV25-1 | . | TRBD1 | TGTGCCAGCAGTGGTATTGGGACAGGACGGGGGGACTATGGCTACACCTTC | CASSGIGTGRGDYGYTF
TRBJ1-1 | TRBV3-1/TRBV3-2 | few | . | TGTGCCAGCAGCTCCAGCCCTGACGGGGACACTGAAGCTTTCTTT | CASSSSPDGDTEAFF
TRBJ1-1 | TRBV9 | many | . | TGTGCCAGCAGCGAACAACAGGAAGAGAACACTGAAGCTTTCTTT | CASSEQQEENTEAFF
TRBJ1-1 | TRBV6-1 | . | . | TGTGCCAGCAGTGAAGCCGTCGGGACACCAATGAACACTGAAGCTTTCTTT | CASSEAVGTPMNTEAFF
TRBJ1-2 | TRBV5-6 | . | TRBD1 | TGTGCCAGCAGCTTCCGGGACAGGGCTCTCTCCTATGGCTACACCTTC | CASSFRDRALSYGYTF
TRBJ2-1 | TRBV7-3 | . | TRBD1 | TGTGCCAGCAGCCTCCTCCCGGGACAGGCGCAAAATGAGCAGTTCTTC | CASSLLPGQAQNEQFF
TRBJ2-7 | TRBV6-2/TRBV6-3 | . | . | TGTGCCAGCAGTTATCAGGGGGGCGGATACGAGCAGTACTTC | CASSYQGGGYEQYF
TRBJ2-5 | TRBV6-6 | once | TRBD2 | TGTGCCAGCAGTTGGCCGGGACTAGCGGGGGGTGTGACCCAGTACTTC | CASSWPGLAGGVTQYF
TRBJ2-7 | TRBV3-1/TRBV3-2 | . | . | TGTGCCAGCAGCCTCCTGGGAGGGGGACAAGGTGCCTACGAGCAGTACTTC | CASSLLGGGQGAYEQYF
TRBJ1-4 | TRBV29-1 | once | TRBD1 | TGCAGCGTAGCCGGGACAGGGGCCGTTGCAACTAATGAAAAACTGTTTTTT | CSVAGTGAVATNEKLFF
TRBJ2-3 | TRBV25-1 | . | . | TGTGCCAGCAGTGATAGGGAGTACGATACGCAGTATTTT | CASSDREYDTQYF
TRBJ1-4 | TRBV6-5 | . | TRBD1 | TGTGCCAGCAGGAGACAGGGATGGGCTAATGAAAAACTGTTTTTT | CASRRQGWANEKLFF
TRBJ1-1 | TRBV5-1 | . | TRBD1 | TGCGCCAGCAGCTTGGCCCTCACCGGGACAGGGATCGGCAGCACTGAAGCTTTCTTT | CASSLALTGTGIGSTEAFF
TRBJ2-2 | TRBV15 | . | TRBD2 | TGTGCCACCAGCAGAGATGGCACTAGCGGGGACGCCGGGGAGCTGTTTTTT | CATSRDGTSGDAGELFF